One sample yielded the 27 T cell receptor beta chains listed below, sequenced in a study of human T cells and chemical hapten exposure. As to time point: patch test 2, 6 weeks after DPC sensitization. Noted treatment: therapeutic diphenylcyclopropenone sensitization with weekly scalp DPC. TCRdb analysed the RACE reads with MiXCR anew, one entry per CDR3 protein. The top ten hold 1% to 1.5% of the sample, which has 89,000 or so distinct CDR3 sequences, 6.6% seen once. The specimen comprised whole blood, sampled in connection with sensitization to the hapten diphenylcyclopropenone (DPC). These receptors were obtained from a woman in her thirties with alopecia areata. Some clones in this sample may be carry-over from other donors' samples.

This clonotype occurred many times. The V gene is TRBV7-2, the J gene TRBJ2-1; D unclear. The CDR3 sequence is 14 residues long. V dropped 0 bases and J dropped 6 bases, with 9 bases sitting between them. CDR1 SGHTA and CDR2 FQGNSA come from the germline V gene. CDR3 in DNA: TGTGCCAGCAGCTTAGCGATTAGCAGCAATGAGCAGTTCTTC. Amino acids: CASSLAISSNEQFF.

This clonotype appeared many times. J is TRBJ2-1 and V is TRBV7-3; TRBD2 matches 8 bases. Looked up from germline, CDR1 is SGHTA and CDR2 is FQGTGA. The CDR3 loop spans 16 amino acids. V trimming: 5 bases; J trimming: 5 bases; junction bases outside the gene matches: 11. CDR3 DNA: TGTGCCAGCAGCCTTATCAGGCGGGAGGTCCACAATGAGCAGTTCTTC. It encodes CASSLIRREVHNEQFF. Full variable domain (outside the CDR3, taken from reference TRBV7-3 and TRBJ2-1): GAGVSQTPSNKVTEKGKYVELRCDPISGHTALYWYRQSLGQGPEFLIYFQGTGAADDSGLPNDRFFAVRPEGSVSTLKIQRTERGDSAVYLCASSLIRREVHNEQFFGPGTRLTVL.

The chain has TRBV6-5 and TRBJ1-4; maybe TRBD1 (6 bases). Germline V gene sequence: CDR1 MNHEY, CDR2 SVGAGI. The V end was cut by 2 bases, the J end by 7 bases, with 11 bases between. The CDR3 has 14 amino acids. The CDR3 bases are TGTGCCAGCAGTTACGCGGCAGGGGCTGAAAAACTGTTTTTT. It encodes CASSYAAGAEKLFF.

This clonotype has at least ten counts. CDR3 sequence reads: CSVSPMTSGGRETQYF. CDR3 in DNA: TGCAGCGTTTCCCCAATGACTAGCGGGGGCCGGGAGACCCAGTACTTC. This rearrangement joins TRBV29-1 to TRBJ2-5, with 12 bases matching TRBD2. Germline CDR1 is SQVTM and CDR2 is ANQGSEA. This CDR3 spans 16 amino acids. J was trimmed by 5 bases and V by 5 bases; bases with no gene match: 12. Complete variable domain (other parts from reference TRBV29-1 and TRBJ2-5): SAVISQKPSRDICQRGTSLTIQCQVDSQVTMMFWYRQQPGQSLTLIATANQGSEATYESGFVIDKFPISRPNLTFSTLTVSNMSPEDSSIYLCSVSPMTSGGRETQYFGPGTRLLVL.

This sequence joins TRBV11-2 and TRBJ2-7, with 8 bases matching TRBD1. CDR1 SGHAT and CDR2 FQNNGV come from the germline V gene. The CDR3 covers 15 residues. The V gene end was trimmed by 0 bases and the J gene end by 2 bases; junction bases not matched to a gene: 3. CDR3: CASSLDWGQAYEQYF. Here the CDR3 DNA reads TGTGCCAGCAGCTTAGATTGGGGACAGGCCTACGAGCAGTACTTC.

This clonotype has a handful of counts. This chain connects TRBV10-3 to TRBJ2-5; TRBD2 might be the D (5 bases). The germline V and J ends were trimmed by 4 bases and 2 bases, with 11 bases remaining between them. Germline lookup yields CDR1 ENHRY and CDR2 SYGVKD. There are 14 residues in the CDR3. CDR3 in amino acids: CAISVFGEQETQYF. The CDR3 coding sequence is TGTGCCATCAGTGTGTTCGGGGAACAAGAGACCCAGTACTTC.

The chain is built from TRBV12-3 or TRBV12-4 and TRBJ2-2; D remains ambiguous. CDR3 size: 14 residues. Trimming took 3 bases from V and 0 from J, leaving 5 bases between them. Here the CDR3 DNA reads TGTGCCAGCAGTTTCACTACGAACACCGGGGAGCTGTTTTTT. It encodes CASSFTTNTGELFF.

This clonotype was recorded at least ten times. This CDR3 is CAIKGTSGGDEQFF. The CDR3, as DNA: TGTGCCATCAAGGGAACTAGCGGGGGGGATGAGCAGTTCTTC. V gene TRBV10-3 combines with J gene TRBJ2-1, with TRBD2 identical over 13 bases. Germline CDR1 ENHRY, CDR2 SYGVKD. The CDR3 has 14 amino acids. V lost 7 bases and J lost 8; bases outside the gene matches: 5.

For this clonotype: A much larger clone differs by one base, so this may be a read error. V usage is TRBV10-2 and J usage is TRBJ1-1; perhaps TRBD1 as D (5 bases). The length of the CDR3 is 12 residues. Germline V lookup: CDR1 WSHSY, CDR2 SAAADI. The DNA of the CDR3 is TGCGTCAGCAGTGACAGGAACACTGAAGCTTTCTTT. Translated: CVSSDRNTEAFF.

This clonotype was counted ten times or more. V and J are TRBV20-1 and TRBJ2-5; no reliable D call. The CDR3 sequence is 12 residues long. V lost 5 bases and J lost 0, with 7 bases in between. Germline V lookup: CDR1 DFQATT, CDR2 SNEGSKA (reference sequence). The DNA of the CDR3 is TGCAGTGCTGCCTGGTACCAAGAGACCCAGTACTTC. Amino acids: CSAAWYQETQYF.

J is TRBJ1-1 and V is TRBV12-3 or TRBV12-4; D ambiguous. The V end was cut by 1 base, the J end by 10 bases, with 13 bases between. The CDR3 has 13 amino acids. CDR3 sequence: CASSLGQLPAAFF. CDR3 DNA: TGTGCCAGCAGTTTAGGTCAGCTGCCGGCAGCTTTCTTT.

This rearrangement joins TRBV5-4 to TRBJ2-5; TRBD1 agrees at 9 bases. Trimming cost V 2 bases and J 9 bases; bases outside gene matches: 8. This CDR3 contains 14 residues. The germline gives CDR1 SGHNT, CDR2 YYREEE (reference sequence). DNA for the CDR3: TGTGCCAGCAGCTTACAGGGGGCCGTGGAGGCCCAGTACTTC. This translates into CASSLQGAVEAQYF.

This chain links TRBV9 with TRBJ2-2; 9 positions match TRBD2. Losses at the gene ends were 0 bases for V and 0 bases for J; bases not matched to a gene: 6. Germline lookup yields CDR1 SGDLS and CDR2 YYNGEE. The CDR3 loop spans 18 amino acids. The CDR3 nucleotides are TGTGCCAGCAGCGTAGGACTAGCGGAAACAACGAACACCGGGGAGCTGTTTTTT. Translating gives CASSVGLAETTNTGELFF.

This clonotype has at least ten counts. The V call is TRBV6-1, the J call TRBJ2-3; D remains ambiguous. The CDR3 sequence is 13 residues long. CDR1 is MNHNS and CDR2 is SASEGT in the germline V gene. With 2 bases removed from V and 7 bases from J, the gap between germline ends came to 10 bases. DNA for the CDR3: TGTGCCAGCAGTGAACTTCTCGAGTATACGCAGTATTTT. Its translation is CASSELLEYTQYF.

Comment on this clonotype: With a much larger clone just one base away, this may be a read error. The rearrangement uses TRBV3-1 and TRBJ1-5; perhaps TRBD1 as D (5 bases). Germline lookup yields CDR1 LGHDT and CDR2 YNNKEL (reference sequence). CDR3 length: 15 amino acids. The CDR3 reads CVSSQDGRGNQPQHF. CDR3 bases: TGTGTCAGCAGCCAAGATGGCAGGGGCAATCAGCCCCAGCATTTT.

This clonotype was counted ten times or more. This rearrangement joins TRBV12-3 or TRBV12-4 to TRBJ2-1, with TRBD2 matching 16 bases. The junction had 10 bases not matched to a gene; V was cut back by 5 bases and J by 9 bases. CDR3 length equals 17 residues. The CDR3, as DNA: TGTGCCAGCAGTGGGACTAGCGGGGGGGCGGCGGTTGGTGAGCAGTTCTTC. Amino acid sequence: CASSGTSGGAAVGEQFF.

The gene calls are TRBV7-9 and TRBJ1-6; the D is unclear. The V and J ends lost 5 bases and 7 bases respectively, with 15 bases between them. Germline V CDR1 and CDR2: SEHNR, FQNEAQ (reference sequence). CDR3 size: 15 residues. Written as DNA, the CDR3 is TGTGCCAGCAGCCCCCTTGTAGGGTCCAATTCACCCCTCCACTTT. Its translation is CASSPLVGSNSPLHF.

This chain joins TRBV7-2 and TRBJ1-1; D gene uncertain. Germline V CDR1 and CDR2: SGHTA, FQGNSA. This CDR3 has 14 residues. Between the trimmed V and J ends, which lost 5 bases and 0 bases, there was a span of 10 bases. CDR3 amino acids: CASSVNPLNTEAFF. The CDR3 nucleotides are TGTGCCAGCAGCGTCAACCCCCTGAACACTGAAGCTTTCTTT.

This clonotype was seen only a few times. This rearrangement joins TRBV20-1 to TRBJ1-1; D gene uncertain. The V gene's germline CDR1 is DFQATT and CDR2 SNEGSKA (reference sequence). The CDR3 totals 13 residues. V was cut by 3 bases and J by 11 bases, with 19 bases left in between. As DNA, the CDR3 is TGCAGTGCTAGGGAAAATATAGTAATGGGGGCTTTCTTT. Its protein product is CSARENIVMGAFF.

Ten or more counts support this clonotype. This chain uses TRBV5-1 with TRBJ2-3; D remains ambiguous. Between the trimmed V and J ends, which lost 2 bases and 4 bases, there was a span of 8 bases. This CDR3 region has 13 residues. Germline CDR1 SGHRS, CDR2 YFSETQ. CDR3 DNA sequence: TGCGCCAGCAGCTTCGAGTTCCCAGATACGCAGTATTTT. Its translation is CASSFEFPDTQYF.

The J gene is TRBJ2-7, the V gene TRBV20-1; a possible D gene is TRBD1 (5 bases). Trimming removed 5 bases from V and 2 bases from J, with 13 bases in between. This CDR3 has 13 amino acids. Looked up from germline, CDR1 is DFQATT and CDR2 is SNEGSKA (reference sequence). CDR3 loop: CSARQSYAYEQYF. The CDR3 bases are TGCAGTGCTCGACAGTCTTACGCCTACGAGCAGTACTTC.

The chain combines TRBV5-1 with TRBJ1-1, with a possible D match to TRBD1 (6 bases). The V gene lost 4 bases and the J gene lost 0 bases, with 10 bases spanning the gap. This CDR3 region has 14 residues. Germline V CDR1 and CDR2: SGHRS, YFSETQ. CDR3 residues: CASSTGQMNTEAFF. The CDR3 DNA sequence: TGCGCCAGCAGCACCGGACAGATGAACACTGAAGCTTTCTTT.

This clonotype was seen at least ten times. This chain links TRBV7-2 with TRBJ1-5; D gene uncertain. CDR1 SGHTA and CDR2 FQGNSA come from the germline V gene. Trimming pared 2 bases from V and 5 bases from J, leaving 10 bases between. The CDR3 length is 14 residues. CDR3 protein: CASSLLFTDQPQHF. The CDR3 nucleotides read TGTGCCAGCAGCTTATTGTTCACGGATCAGCCCCAGCATTTT.

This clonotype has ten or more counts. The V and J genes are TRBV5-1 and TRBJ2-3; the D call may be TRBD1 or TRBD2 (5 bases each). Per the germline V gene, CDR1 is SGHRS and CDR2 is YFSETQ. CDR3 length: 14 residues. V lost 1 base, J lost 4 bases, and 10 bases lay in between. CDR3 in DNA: TGCGCCAGCAGCTTGTCCGGGGCGGCAGATACGCAGTATTTT. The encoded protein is CASSLSGAADTQYF.

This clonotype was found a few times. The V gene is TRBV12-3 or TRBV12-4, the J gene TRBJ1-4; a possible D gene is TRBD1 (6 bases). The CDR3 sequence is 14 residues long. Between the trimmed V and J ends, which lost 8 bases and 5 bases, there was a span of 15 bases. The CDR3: CASGPGQLNEKLFF. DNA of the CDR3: TGTGCCAGCGGCCCAGGACAGCTAAATGAAAAACTGTTTTTT.

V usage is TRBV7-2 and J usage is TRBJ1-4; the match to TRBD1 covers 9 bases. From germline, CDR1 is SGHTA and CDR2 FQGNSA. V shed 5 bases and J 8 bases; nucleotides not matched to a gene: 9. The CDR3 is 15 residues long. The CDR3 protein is CASSVTGTGFEKLFF. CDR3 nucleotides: TGTGCCAGCAGCGTGACTGGGACAGGGTTCGAAAAACTGTTTTTT.

In nucleotides, the CDR3 is TGTGCCAGCAGCCCACGGGCTAGCAGCTCCTACAATGAGCAGTTCTTC. It is translated as CASSPRASSSYNEQFF. This chain links TRBV5-5 with TRBJ2-1, with D possibly being TRBD2 (5 bases). This CDR3 is built from 16 residues. From germline, CDR1 is SGHKS and CDR2 YYEKEE (reference sequence). The V and J ends lost 4 bases and 0 bases respectively, with 14 bases between them.